A single sample is the source of the 28 T cell receptor beta chains below, sequenced in a study of PD-1 blockade in classical Hodgkin lymphoma. Brentuximab vedotin exposure varied, and every patient relapsed after autologous stem cell transplantation. The protocol was immunoSEQ multiplex PCR, while the TCRdb copy is restricted to in-frame clones and leaves out a portion. The table includes over 50,000 clones, over 70% detected once. The sequences come from peripheral blood mononuclear cells (PBMCs), collected at baseline. Receptors were obtained from a human donor with classical Hodgkin lymphoma.

This clone appeared once. The chain employs TRBV4-3 and TRBJ2-3; the match to TRBD2 covers 10 bases. The CDR3 extends over 18 amino acids. Germline CDR1 LGHNA, CDR2 YSLEER. V lost 0 bases to trimming and J lost 4 bases; unmatched junction nucleotides: 10. CDR3 nucleotide sequence: TGCGCCAGCAGCCAAGATCGTACGAGCGGGAGGGCCCCAGATACGCAGTATTTT. It specifies CASSQDRTSGRAPDTQYF.

The rearrangement links TRBV4-1 to TRBJ2-1; TRBD2 aligns across 14 bases. This CDR3 region has 15 residues. CDR1 and CDR2 (germline): MGHRA, YSYEKL. Losses at the gene ends were 4 bases for V and 8 bases for J; bases not matched to a gene: 4. The CDR3 spells CASSPGLAGAHEQFF. The DNA for the CDR3 is TGCGCCAGCAGCCCGGGACTAGCGGGAGCCCATGAGCAGTTCTTC.

The V call is TRBV4-3, the J call TRBJ1-6, with no clear D. This CDR3 contains 16 residues. The germline V and J ends were trimmed by 0 bases and 7 bases, with 13 bases remaining between them. Germline V gives CDR1 LGHNA, CDR2 YSLEER. This CDR3 reads CASSQDFADYNSPLHF. As DNA, the CDR3 is TGCGCCAGCAGCCAAGATTTTGCAGACTACAATTCACCCCTCCACTTT.

The J gene is TRBJ2-3, the V gene TRBV7-2; no clear D. CDR3 length: 14 amino acids. Trimming left V 5 bases short and J 5 bases short, with 14 bases between. CDR1 is SGHTA, CDR2 FQGNSA, per germline. CDR3 amino acids: CASSQGLPGDTQYF. CDR3 coding DNA: TGTGCCAGCAGCCAAGGGCTCCCCGGAGATACGCAGTATTTT.

This rearrangement joins TRBV6-1 to TRBJ2-7; D is perhaps TRBD1 (5 bases). Germline V gene lookup returns CDR1 MNHNS and CDR2 SASEGT. The CDR3 is 14 residues long. V lost 0 bases to trimming and J lost 7 bases, with 13 bases between them. Written as DNA, the CDR3 is TGTGCCAGCAGTGAAGCTTACAGGATCCTTGAGCAGTACGTC. Amino acids: CASSEAYRILEQYV.

The chain has TRBV11-3 and TRBJ2-1, with 11 bases lining up with TRBD2. The CDR3 spans 16 residues. The ends lost 2 bases at V and 4 bases at J; junction bases unmatched: 4. Germline CDR1 and CDR2: SGHNT and YENEEA. The chain's CDR3 is CASSLIGTSGYNEQFF. The CDR3 region has the DNA TGTGCCAGCAGCTTAATAGGGACTAGCGGATACAATGAGCAGTTCTTC.

V is TRBV13 and J is TRBJ2-1, with no clear D. Germline-derived CDR1 and CDR2 are PRHDT and FYEKMQ (reference sequence). The CDR3 covers 14 residues. The ends were cut back, 1 base at V and 6 bases at J, with 10 bases in the middle. CDR3 residues: CASSLDSSFNEQFF. The CDR3 bases are TGTGCCAGCAGCTTAGACTCTAGTTTCAATGAGCAGTTCTTC.

The V gene is TRBV19, the J gene TRBJ2-5; D could derive from TRBD1 or TRBD2 (5 bases each). The CDR3 totals 13 residues. V gave up 10 bases and J gave up 1 base, with 13 bases separating them. Looked up from germline, CDR1 is LNHDA and CDR2 is SQIVND (reference sequence). The CDR3 sequence: CATSGAFQETQYF. DNA for the CDR3: TGTGCCACCTCCGGGGCATTCCAAGAGACCCAGTACTTC.

The chain joins TRBV27 to TRBJ2-7, with 12 bases identical to TRBD2. Trimming took 2 bases from V and 6 from J; bases not matched to a gene: 8. The germline gives CDR1 MNHEY, CDR2 SMNVEV (reference sequence). The CDR3 has 16 residues. The CDR3 sequence is CASSLIASGRAGEQYF. The DNA for the CDR3 is TGTGCCAGCAGTTTAATCGCTAGCGGGAGGGCCGGCGAGCAGTACTTC.

The chain is built from TRBV7-9 and TRBJ1-4, with TRBD1 matching 7 bases. CDR3 length: 12 amino acids. In germline, CDR1 is SEHNR, CDR2 FQNEAQ (reference sequence). With 5 bases clipped from V and 14 bases from J, the junction kept 8 bases outside the gene matches. DNA of the CDR3: TGTGCCAGCAGCAAAACAGGGGCGGGGCTGTTTTTT. Translated, it gives CASSKTGAGLFF.

The genes are TRBV9 and TRBJ2-2; possible D gene TRBD1, 6 bases. The CDR3 contains 14 residues. V lost 2 bases to trimming and J lost 1 base, with 6 bases between them. The germline V gene has CDR1 SGDLS and CDR2 YYNGEE. CDR3 coding DNA: TGTGCCAGCAGCGTGACAGGGAACACCGGGGAGCTGTTTTTT. It specifies CASSVTGNTGELFF.

CDR3 DNA sequence: TGTGCCAGCAGCAAGCGCCCCGAGAGGAACACTGAAGCTTTCTTT. It codes for CASSKRPERNTEAFF. The gene calls are TRBV9 and TRBJ1-1; no clear D gene. Trimming took off 4 bases at V and 1 base at J, with 14 bases between the two ends. Germline loops: CDR1 SGDLS, CDR2 YYNGEE. The CDR3 has 15 amino acids.

This chain joins TRBV5-1 and TRBJ1-1, with D maybe TRBD1 (6 bases). CDR3 length: 14 amino acids. Between the trimmed V and J ends, which lost 6 bases and 3 bases, there was a span of 15 bases. The germline CDR1 and CDR2 sequences are SGHRS and YFSETQ. CDR3 sequence: CASTLGGADTEAFF. CDR3 DNA sequence: TGCGCCAGCACCCTCGGGGGCGCAGACACTGAAGCTTTCTTT.

The V and J genes are TRBV7-6 and TRBJ2-1; D gene ambiguous. There are 13 residues in the CDR3. Between the trimmed V and J ends, which lost 1 base and 4 bases, there was a span of 5 bases. Germline V gene lookup returns CDR1 SGHVS and CDR2 FNYEAQ. The chain's CDR3 is CASSLGNYNEQFF. In DNA, the CDR3 is TGTGCCAGCAGCTTAGGGAATTACAATGAGCAGTTCTTC.

This clone was observed a single time. This chain links TRBV6-5 with TRBJ1-1; D possibly corresponds to TRBD1 (6 bases). CDR1 is MNHEY, CDR2 SVGAGI, per germline. The CDR3 totals 12 residues. V was shortened by 6 bases and J by 8 bases, with 13 bases between the two germline ends. CDR3 amino acids: CASSPDSQEAFF. CDR3 in DNA: TGTGCCAGCAGCCCGGACAGTCAAGAAGCTTTCTTT.

CDR3 amino acids: CASSISDGSDTQYF. DNA of the CDR3: TGTGCCAGTAGTATCTCAGACGGTTCAGATACGCAGTATTTT. The chain combines TRBV19 with TRBJ2-3, with D hard to call. Germline V gives CDR1 LNHDA, CDR2 SQIVND (reference sequence). Deletions cut 3 bases from V and 4 bases from J, with 11 bases between. The CDR3 loop spans 14 amino acids.

The chain recombines TRBV27 with TRBJ2-1; TRBD2 matches at 13 bases. Germline-derived CDR1 and CDR2 are MNHEY and SMNVEV (reference sequence). The CDR3 loop spans 15 amino acids. After removal of 8 bases from V and 10 bases from J, the junction contained 11 bases not matched to a gene. CDR3 bases: TGTGCCAGCGGATTTCCGGGACTAGCGGGAAGGGAGCAGTTCTTC. It codes for CASGFPGLAGREQFF.

The V gene is TRBV7-2, the J gene TRBJ1-3; D is undetermined. Trimming cost V 0 bases and J 0 bases, with 12 bases left between them. This CDR3 spans 17 amino acids. Germline assignment: CDR1 SGHTA and CDR2 FQGNSA. CDR3 DNA: TGTGCCAGCAGCTTAGCGGCGGTCCGACTCTCTGGAAACACCATATATTTT. Amino acids: CASSLAAVRLSGNTIYF.

The chain recombines TRBV5-1 with TRBJ2-2; D not resolved. The CDR3 loop spans 14 amino acids. From germline, CDR1 is SGHRS and CDR2 YFSETQ. V lost 2 bases and J 1 base, leaving 6 bases between the germline ends. The CDR3 region is CASSFLGNTGELFF. CDR3 coding DNA: TGCGCCAGCAGCTTCCTGGGGAACACCGGGGAGCTGTTTTTT.

The chain recombines TRBV6-1 with TRBJ2-7; D may be TRBD2 (6 bases). Germline V gene sequence: CDR1 MNHNS, CDR2 SASEGT. The CDR3 contains 14 residues. V dropped 6 bases and J dropped 3 bases, with 15 bases sitting between them. The CDR3 sequence: CASRSYSGVYEQYF. In nucleotides, the CDR3 is TGTGCCAGCAGATCTTATAGCGGAGTCTACGAGCAGTACTTC.

The chain combines TRBV10-3 with TRBJ2-7; D is perhaps TRBD1 (5 bases). Deletions cut 4 bases from V and 7 bases from J, with 17 bases between. From germline, CDR1 is ENHRY and CDR2 SYGVKD. The CDR3 extends over 14 amino acids. CDR3 in DNA: TGTGCCATCAGTGTAGGACCCGCTAGGGGTGAGCAGTACTTC. It translates to CAISVGPARGEQYF.

The V gene is TRBV6-5, the J gene TRBJ1-1; 8 bases align to TRBD1. The CDR3 is made up of 15 amino acids. Looked up from germline, CDR1 is MNHEY and CDR2 is SVGAGI. V gave up 6 bases and J gave up 7 bases; unmatched junction bases: 13. Written as DNA, the CDR3 is TGTGCCAGCAGCCTCGGCGCCAGGGGGCCTATTGAAGCTTTCTTT. Encoded protein: CASSLGARGPIEAFF.

This chain connects TRBV18 to TRBJ2-7; D might be TRBD1 (6 bases). CDR3 length: 14 amino acids. Trimming removed 2 bases from V and 2 bases from J, with 10 bases in between. Germline V gene data show CDR1 as KGHSH and CDR2 as LQKENI. The CDR3 DNA reads TGTGCCAGCTCACCATTGCAGGGGACCTACGAGCAGTACTTC. Translation gives CASSPLQGTYEQYF.

The V and J genes are TRBV6-5 and TRBJ2-5, with 7 bases aligning to TRBD2. The CDR3 length is 16 residues. V lost 0 bases to trimming and J lost 2 bases; unmatched junction nucleotides: 6. From germline, CDR1 is MNHEY and CDR2 SVGAGI. CDR3 DNA sequence: TGTGCCAGCAGTTACTCGATAGGGGAGGGGCAAGAGACCCAGTACTTC. Translating gives CASSYSIGEGQETQYF.

The CDR3 DNA reads TGTGCCAGCAGCGACAGGGGGCAAGAGACCCAGTACTTC. Translating gives CASSDRGQETQYF. V usage is TRBV9 and J usage is TRBJ2-5; 8 bases align to TRBD1. The V segment lost 3 bases and the J segment 2 bases; nucleotides outside the gene matches: 0. The CDR3 runs 13 residues. Germline-derived CDR1 and CDR2 are SGDLS and YYNGEE.

This chain links TRBV29-1 with TRBJ2-5, with D uncertain. The CDR3 contains 13 residues. V was clipped by 7 bases and J by 3 bases, with 15 bases between them. Germline loops: CDR1 SQVTM, CDR2 ANQGSEA. This chain's CDR3 is CSAWKQEKETQYF. DNA for the CDR3: TGCAGCGCGTGGAAACAAGAAAAAGAGACCCAGTACTTC. Using reference TRBV29-1 and TRBJ2-5 for the parts outside the CDR3, the full variable domain is SAVISQKPSRDICQRGTSLTIQCQVDSQVTMMFWYRQQPGQSLTLIATANQGSEATYESGFVIDKFPISRPNLTFSTLTVSNMSPEDSSIYLCSAWKQEKETQYFGPGTRLLVL.

CDR3 in DNA: TGTGCCAGCAGCTTTAGGGCAGGATGGACCCCATCGAACACTGAAGCTTTCTTT. Translating it yields CASSFRAGWTPSNTEAFF. The V and J genes are TRBV5-6 and TRBJ1-1; D gene ambiguous. Trimming removed 2 bases at V and 1 base at J, with 21 bases between. Germline V CDR1 and CDR2: SGHDT, YYEEEE. This CDR3 comprises 18 residues. The entire variable domain, with the rest obtained from reference TRBV5-6 and TRBJ1-1, is as follows: DAGVTQSPTHLIKTRGQQVTLRCSPKSGHDTVSWYQQALGQGPQFIFQYYEEEERQRGNFPDRFSGHQFPNYSSELNVNALLLGDSALYLCASSFRAGWTPSNTEAFFGQGTRLTVV.

This chain links TRBV14 with TRBJ2-1, with 12 bases fitting TRBD2. The ends lost 1 base at V and 12 bases at J; junction bases unmatched: 7. Germline loops: CDR1 SGHDN, CDR2 FVKESK. This CDR3 region has 15 residues. The CDR3 sequence: CASSQVHLAGGGQFF. DNA for the CDR3: TGTGCCAGCAGCCAAGTGCATCTAGCGGGAGGGGGGCAGTTCTTC.